Each of the 4 T cell receptor beta chains below was sequenced from the same sample in a study of cytomegalovirus exposure and HLA in healthy donors (dated by TCRdb to about 2017). The library was prepared using the immunoSEQ multiplex PCR assay. For the multiplex PCR, a mixture combining 60 forward primers for TCR Vbeta segments and 13 reverse primers for TCR Jbeta segments was used. In TCRdb, the immuneACCESS table is reduced to in-frame sequences with V and J assigned. These tables do not hold every clone; where another copy was compared, an unresolved V gene accounts for under half, and the others remain unexplained. The sample records over 110,000 clones, over 70% of which are singletons. The biggest ten clones account for around 4.1% of the sample. Input material: PBMCs. The source of these receptors is a middle-aged man in good health and CMV-seronegative.

The chain is built from TRBV13 and TRBJ1-4, with 7 bases fitting TRBD1. The CDR3 is made up of 14 amino acids. Looked up from germline, CDR1 is PRHDT and CDR2 is FYEKMQ (reference sequence). V shed 8 bases, J shed 12 bases, and the junction held 15 bases outside the gene matches. In DNA, the CDR3 is TGTGCCAGCCGCGTAACAGGGGCCGGGGAAGAACTGTTTTTT. Translated, it gives CASRVTGAGEELFF.

The chain has TRBV29-1 and TRBJ2-3; no definite D call. In germline, CDR1 is SQVTM, CDR2 ANQGSEA. Trimming took off 8 bases at V and 4 bases at J, with 10 bases between the two ends. The CDR3 contains 11 residues. CDR3 region: CSLLVADTQYF. As DNA, the CDR3 is TGCAGCCTTCTAGTTGCAGATACGCAGTATTTT.

This chain uses TRBV7-2 with TRBJ2-1, with a tentative D call TRBD1 (6 bases). The CDR3 sequence is 15 residues long. Trimming shortened V by 2 bases and J by 7 bases, and 15 bases separated the two germline ends. Germline V gene lookup returns CDR1 SGHTA and CDR2 FQGNSA. The CDR3 loop reads CASSLSWQGRNEQFF. In DNA, the CDR3 is TGTGCCAGCAGCTTATCATGGCAGGGGAGAAATGAGCAGTTCTTC.

The chain links TRBV7-6 to TRBJ2-3, with 12 nucleotides matching TRBD1. Per germline, CDR1 SGHVS and CDR2 FNYEAQ. The CDR3 is 16 amino acids. The V and J ends lost 5 bases and 1 base, in that order; junction bases with no gene match: 4. The chain's CDR3 is CASSRDRGQRTDTQYF. The CDR3 DNA reads TGTGCCAGCAGCCGGGACAGGGGGCAACGCACAGATACGCAGTATTTT.